The sequence of this T cell receptor beta chain was determined in a study of CD8 T cells in Susac syndrome. V was cut by 5 bases and J by 6 bases, with 13 bases left in between. This CDR3 comprises 14 residues. The V gene's germline CDR1 is SGHAT and CDR2 FQNNGV. Through negative isolation, CD4+ and CD8+ T cells were obtained, while TEMRA cells were enriched using FACS. Random hexamers were used to reverse transcribe an amount of about 0.5 to 1 ug RNA. TCRdb called the immunoSEQ multiplex PCR reads again in MiXCR, with one record for every CDR3 protein. Of about 160,000 distinct CDR3 sequences listed, about 91% are singletons.

The V gene is TRBV11-2, the J gene TRBJ2-2; D is uncertain. Sequencing input: CD4+ T cells from PBMCs. This clonotype was obtained from a human donor in good health. This CDR3 reads CASSTFLGSGELFF. The CDR3 coding sequence is TGTGCCAGCAGCACCTTCTTGGGATCCGGGGAGCTGTTTTTT.